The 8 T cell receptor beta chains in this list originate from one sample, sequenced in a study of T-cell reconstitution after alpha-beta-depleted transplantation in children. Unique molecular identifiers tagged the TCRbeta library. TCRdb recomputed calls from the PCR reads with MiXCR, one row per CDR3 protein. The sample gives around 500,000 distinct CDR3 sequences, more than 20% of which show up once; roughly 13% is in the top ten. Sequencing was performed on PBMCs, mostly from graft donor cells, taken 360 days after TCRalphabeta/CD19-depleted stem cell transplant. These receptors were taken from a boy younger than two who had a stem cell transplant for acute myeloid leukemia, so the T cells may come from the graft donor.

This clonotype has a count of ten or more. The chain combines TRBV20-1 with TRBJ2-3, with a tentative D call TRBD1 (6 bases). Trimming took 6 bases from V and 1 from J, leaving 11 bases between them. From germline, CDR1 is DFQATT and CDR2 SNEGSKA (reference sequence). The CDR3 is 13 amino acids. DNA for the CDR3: TGCAGTGCCCCCCGGACAGGCACAGATACGCAGTATTTT. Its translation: CSAPRTGTDTQYF.

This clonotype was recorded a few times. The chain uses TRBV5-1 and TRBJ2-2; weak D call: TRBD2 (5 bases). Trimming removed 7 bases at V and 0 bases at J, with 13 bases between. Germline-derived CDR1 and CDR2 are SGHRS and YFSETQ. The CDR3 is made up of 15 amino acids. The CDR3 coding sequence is TGCGCCAGCCGGGATGGGGTTGCGAACACCGGGGAGCTGTTTTTT. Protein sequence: CASRDGVANTGELFF.

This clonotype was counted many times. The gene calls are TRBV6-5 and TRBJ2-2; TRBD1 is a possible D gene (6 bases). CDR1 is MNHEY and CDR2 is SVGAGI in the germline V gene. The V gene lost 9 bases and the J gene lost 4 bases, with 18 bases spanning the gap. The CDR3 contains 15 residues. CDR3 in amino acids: CASKQGSRGTGELFF. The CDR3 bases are TGTGCCAGTAAACAGGGATCGAGGGGCACCGGGGAGCTGTTTTTT.

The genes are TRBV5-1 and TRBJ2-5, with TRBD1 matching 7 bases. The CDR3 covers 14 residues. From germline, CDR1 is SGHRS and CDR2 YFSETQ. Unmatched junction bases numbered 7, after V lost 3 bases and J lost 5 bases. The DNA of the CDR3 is TGCGCCAGCAGCTCCCCGGGACAGCGGGAGACCCAGTACTTC. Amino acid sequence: CASSSPGQRETQYF.

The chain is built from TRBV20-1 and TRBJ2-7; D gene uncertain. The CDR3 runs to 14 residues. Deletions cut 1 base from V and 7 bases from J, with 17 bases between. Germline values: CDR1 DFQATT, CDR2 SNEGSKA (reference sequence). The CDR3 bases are TGCAGTGCTAGAGCACCCCCGCCCCGCTGGGAGCAGTACGTC. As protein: CSARAPPPRWEQYV.

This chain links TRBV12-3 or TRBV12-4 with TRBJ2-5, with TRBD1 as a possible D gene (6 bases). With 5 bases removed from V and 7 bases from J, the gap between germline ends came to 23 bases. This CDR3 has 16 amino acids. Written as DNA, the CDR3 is TGTGCCAGCAGTCCTAAGGGGGTTGCAGGGGTGGGGACCCAGTACTTC. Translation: CASSPKGVAGVGTQYF.

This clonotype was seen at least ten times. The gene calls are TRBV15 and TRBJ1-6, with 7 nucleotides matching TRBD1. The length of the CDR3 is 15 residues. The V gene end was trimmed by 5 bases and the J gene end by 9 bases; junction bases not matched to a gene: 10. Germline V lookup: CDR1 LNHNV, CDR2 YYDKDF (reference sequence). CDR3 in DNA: TGTGCCACCAGCGGAAATAACAGGGGCGGTTCACCCCTCCACTTT. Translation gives CATSGNNRGGSPLHF.

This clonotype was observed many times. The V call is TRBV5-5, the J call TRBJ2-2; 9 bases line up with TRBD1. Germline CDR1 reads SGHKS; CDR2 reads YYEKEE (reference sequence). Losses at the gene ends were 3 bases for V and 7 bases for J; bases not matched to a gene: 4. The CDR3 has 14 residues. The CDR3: CASSSTGGSGELFF. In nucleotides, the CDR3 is TGTGCCAGCAGCTCGACAGGGGGGAGCGGGGAGCTGTTTTTT.